This entry features one T cell receptor beta chain sequence. This entry is derived from a study of blood T cell repertoires in COVID-19. All enrollees were about 18 to 89 years old and from under 25 US areas. Clinical history as reported by participants underpinned cohort assignment. CDR3 length equals 15 residues. Germline lookup yields CDR1 SGDLS and CDR2 YYNGEE. V lost 6 bases and J lost 3, with 16 bases in between. Per the study methods: Nucleated cell counts were estimated from reference gene primer amplification. The table came from immunoSEQ multiplex PCR; TCRdb's copy has only in-frame clones and leaves some out. V and J calls and clone size are given by that table; D and trimming were obtained from the DNA. The sample contains 250,000 or so clones, around 90% of which appear only once.

The receptor was derived from a human donor in a cohort exposed to, infected with or recovered from COVID-19 (not recorded which). The donor label of this sample is uncertain. This chain links TRBV9 with TRBJ1-3; D may be TRBD1 (5 bases). The sample comprised PBMCs or T cells enriched from blood (not recorded which). DNA for the CDR3: TGTGCCAGCACCATTCAGGGACTTCATGGAAACACCATATATTTT. Its translation is CASTIQGLHGNTIYF.